A single sample gave rise to the 7 T cell receptor beta chains below, sequenced in a study of early stage breast cancer tumors. Measured with immunoSEQ multiplex PCR; TCRdb has only the in-frame clones, and not every one. This table holds 30,000 to 40,000 clones, over 65% found once. Material for sequencing was blood. These receptor sequences come from a person in their sixties with breast cancer.

The chain has TRBV15 and TRBJ1-1; D uncertain. Trimming pared 0 bases from V and 5 bases from J, leaving 16 bases between. This CDR3 is 16 amino acids long. CDR1 and CDR2 (germline): LNHNV, YYDKDF (reference sequence). This chain's CDR3 is CATSRDHISSKTEAFF. In DNA, the CDR3 is TGTGCCACCAGCAGAGATCATATATCGAGTAAGACTGAAGCTTTCTTT.

The chain employs TRBV29-1 and TRBJ1-2, with D maybe TRBD1 (5 bases). Germline-derived CDR1 and CDR2 are SQVTM and ANQGSEA. V lost 6 bases and J 3 bases, leaving 11 bases between the germline ends. This CDR3 is built from 12 residues. The CDR3 sequence is CSVRDFYYGYTF. In nucleotides, the CDR3 is TGCAGCGTAAGGGACTTTTACTATGGCTACACCTTC.

This chain joins TRBV2 and TRBJ2-4; possibly TRBD2 for D (5 bases). The CDR3 totals 15 residues. Trimming removed 4 bases from V and 4 bases from J, with 14 bases in between. Looked up from germline, CDR1 is SNHLY and CDR2 is FYNNEI. The CDR3 region has the DNA TGTGCCAGCAGTGTTTCCCGGACTTATAAAAACATTCAGTACTTC. Residues: CASSVSRTYKNIQYF.

The CDR3 DNA reads as TGTGCCAGCAGCTTGGTGGGCAGTAAAACCGGGGAGCTGTTTTTT. It translates to CASSLVGSKTGELFF. The chain is built from TRBV5-4 and TRBJ2-2; D unclear. V lost 0 bases and J lost 5, with 11 bases in between. The germline gives CDR1 SGHNT, CDR2 YYREEE (reference sequence). The CDR3 covers 15 residues.

The V gene is TRBV7-8, the J gene TRBJ1-2, with TRBD1 identical over 11 bases. Germline V gene data show CDR1 as SGHVS and CDR2 as FQNEAQ. CDR3 length: 17 amino acids. V dropped 5 bases and J dropped 7; count of bases not matched to a gene: 15. The chain's CDR3 is CASSERRERTGGLGYTF. The DNA of the CDR3 is TGTGCCAGCAGCGAACGTAGGGAACGGACAGGGGGCCTTGGCTACACCTTC.

The genes are TRBV2 and TRBJ2-3; TRBD2 agrees at 9 bases. The germline CDR1 and CDR2 sequences are SNHLY and FYNNEI. The CDR3 extends over 15 amino acids. V shed 4 bases, J shed 9 bases, and the junction held 11 bases outside the gene matches. CDR3 amino acids: CASSGIAGALGTQYF. The CDR3 DNA follows: TGTGCCAGCAGTGGGATAGCGGGAGCCCTGGGGACGCAGTATTTT.

The chain recombines TRBV5-1 with TRBJ2-3; 10 nucleotides match TRBD2. The CDR3 is 18 amino acids. CDR1 is SGHRS and CDR2 is YFSETQ in the germline V gene. V was pared by 0 bases and J by 4 bases, with 11 bases of the junction left unmatched. The CDR3, as DNA: TGCGCCAGCAGCTTGGAAGGTAGCGGGAGGACCTTCCCAGATACGCAGTATTTT. Its translation is CASSLEGSGRTFPDTQYF.